This TCR beta chain was captured by sequencing in a study of cytotoxic CD8 clonotypes in ibrutinib-treated CLL. Turning to the study itself: Samples yielded averages of 255,043 productive templates and some 94,000 productive rearrangements.

Sequencing used immunoSEQ multiplex PCR; TCRdb keeps in-frame clones, though not all of them. The sample lists some 130,000 clones, roughly 85% occurring once. For this clone: Its specificity is not known.

Findings of the study overall: Ibrutinib response saw clonality rise, and progression saw it return toward baseline. Sustained-remission and progressing patients had different sampling times.

Germline CDR1 and CDR2: SGHTA and FQGNSA. V lost 5 bases and J lost 13; bases outside the gene matches: 11. The CDR3 sequence is 13 residues long. This receptor was taken from a human donor with chronic lymphocytic leukemia. The source was PBMCs, collected after 24 months of ibrutinib treatment. The chain links TRBV7-2 to TRBJ2-7, with 10 bases lining up with TRBD1. The DNA of the CDR3 is TGTGCCAGCAGCCCGGAGCCGGGACAGGGGCTATACTTC. It translates to CASSPEPGQGLYF.